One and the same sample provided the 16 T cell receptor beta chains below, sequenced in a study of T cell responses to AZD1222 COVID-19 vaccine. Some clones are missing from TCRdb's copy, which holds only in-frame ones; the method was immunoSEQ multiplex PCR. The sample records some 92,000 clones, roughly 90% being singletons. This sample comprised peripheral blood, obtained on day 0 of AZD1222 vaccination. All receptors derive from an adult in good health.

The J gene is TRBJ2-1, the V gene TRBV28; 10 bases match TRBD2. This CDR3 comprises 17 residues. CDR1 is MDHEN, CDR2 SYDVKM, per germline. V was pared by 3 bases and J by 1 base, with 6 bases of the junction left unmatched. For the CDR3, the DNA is TGTGCCAGCAGTTTGGGACTAGCGTTATCTTCCTACAATGAGCAGTTCTTC. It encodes CASSLGLALSSYNEQFF.

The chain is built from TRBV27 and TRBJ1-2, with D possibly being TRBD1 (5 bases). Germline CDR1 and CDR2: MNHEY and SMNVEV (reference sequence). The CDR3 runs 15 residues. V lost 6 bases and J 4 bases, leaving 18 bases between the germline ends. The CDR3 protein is CASSVDSSPGYGYTF. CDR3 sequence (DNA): TGTGCCAGCAGCGTTGACAGTTCACCTGGCTATGGCTACACCTTC.

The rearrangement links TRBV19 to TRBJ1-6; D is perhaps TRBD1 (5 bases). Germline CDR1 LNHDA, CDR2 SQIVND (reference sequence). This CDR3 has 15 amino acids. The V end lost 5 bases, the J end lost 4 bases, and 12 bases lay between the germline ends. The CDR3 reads CASSESGRYNSPLHF. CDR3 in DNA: TGTGCCAGTAGTGAATCGGGACGGTATAATTCACCCCTCCACTTT.

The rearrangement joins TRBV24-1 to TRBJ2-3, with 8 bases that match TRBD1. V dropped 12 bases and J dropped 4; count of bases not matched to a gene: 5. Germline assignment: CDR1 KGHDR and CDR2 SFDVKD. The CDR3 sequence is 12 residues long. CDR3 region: CASGQGADTQYF. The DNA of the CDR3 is TGTGCCTCTGGACAGGGCGCAGATACGCAGTATTTT.

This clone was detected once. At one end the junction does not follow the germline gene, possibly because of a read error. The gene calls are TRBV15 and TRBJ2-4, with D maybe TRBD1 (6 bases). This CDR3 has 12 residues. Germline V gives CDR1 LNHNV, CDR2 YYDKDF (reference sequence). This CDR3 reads CATSRPDGTRDF. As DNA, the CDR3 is TGTGCCACCAGCAGACCCGACGGGACACGGGACTTC.

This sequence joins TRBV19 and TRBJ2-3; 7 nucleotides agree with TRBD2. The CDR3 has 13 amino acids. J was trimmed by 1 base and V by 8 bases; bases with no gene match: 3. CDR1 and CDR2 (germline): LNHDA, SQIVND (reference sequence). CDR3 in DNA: TGTGCCAGTCGGGGAGGGGGCACAGATACGCAGTATTTT. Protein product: CASRGGGTDTQYF.

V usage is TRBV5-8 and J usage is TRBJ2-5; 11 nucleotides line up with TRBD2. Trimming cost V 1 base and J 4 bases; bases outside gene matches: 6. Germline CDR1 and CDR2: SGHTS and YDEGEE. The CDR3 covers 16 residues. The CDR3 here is CASSLSGGLAGETQYF. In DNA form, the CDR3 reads TGTGCCAGCAGCTTGTCGGGCGGACTAGCGGGAGAGACCCAGTACTTC.

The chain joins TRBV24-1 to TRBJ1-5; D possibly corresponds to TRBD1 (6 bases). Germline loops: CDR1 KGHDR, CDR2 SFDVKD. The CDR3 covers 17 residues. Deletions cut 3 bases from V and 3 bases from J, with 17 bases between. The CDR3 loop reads CATSDHRQGIFNQPQHF. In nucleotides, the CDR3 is TGTGCCACCAGTGATCACAGGCAGGGGATATTCAATCAGCCCCAGCATTTT.

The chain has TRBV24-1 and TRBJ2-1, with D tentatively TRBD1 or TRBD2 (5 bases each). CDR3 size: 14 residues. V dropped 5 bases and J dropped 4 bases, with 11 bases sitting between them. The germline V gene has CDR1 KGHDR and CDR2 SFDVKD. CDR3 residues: CATSGGETYNEQFF. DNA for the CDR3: TGTGCCACCAGTGGAGGGGAGACGTACAATGAGCAGTTCTTC.

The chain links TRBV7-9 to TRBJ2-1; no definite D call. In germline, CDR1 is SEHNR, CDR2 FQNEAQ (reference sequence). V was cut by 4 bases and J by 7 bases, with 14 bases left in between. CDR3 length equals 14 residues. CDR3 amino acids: CASSSPKEFNEQFF. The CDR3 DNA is TGTGCCAGCAGCTCGCCAAAAGAGTTTAATGAGCAGTTCTTC.

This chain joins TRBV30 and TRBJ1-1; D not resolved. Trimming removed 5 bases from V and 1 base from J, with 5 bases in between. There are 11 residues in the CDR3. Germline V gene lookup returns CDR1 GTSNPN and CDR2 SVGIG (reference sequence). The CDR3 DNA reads TGTGCCTGGGGCCGGAACACTGAAGCTTTCTTT. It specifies CAWGRNTEAFF.

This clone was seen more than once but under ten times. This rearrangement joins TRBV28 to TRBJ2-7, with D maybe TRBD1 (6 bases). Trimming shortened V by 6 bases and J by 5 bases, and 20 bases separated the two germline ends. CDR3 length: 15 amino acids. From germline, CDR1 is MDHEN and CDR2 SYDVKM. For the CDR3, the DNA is TGTGCCAGCAGCCCAGGACAGAGGGGCTACGACGAGCAGTACTTC. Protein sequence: CASSPGQRGYDEQYF.

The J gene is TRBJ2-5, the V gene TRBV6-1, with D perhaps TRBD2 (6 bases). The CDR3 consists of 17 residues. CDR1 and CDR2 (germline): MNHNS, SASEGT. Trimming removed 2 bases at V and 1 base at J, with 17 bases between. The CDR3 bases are TGTGCCAGCAGTGAAATTTGGAGGGTCATGTTCCAAGAGACCCAGTACTTC. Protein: CASSEIWRVMFQETQYF.

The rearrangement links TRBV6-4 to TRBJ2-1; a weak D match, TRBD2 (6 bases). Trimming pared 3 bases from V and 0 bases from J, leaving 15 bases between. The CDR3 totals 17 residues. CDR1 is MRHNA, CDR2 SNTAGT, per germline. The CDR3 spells CASSEGTLRSSYNEQFF. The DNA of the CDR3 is TGTGCCAGCAGTGAAGGGACTCTTCGGAGCTCCTACAATGAGCAGTTCTTC.

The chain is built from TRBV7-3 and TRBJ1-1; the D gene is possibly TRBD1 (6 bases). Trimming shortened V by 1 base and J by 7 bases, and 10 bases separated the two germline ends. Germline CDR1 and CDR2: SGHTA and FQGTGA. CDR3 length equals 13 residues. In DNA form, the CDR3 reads TGTGCCAGCAGCTTAAGGGGGGCTCGTGAAGCTTTCTTT. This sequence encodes CASSLRGAREAFF.

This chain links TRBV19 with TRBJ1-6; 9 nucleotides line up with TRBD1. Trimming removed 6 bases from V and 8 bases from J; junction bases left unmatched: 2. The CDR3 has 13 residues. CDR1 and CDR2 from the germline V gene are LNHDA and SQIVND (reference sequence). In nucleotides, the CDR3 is TGTGCCAGTAGGAACAGGGGGCATTCACCCCTCCACTTT. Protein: CASRNRGHSPLHF.